These 28 T cell receptor beta chains originate from one sample sequenced in a study of cytomegalovirus exposure and HLA in healthy donors. Method: immunoSEQ multiplex PCR; TCRdb's copy keeps in-frame clones and lacks some. The table records around 250,000 clones, 80% to 95% of them present only once. The specimen sequenced was PBMCs. Every receptor here comes from a woman in her twenties or thirties in good health and CMV-seronegative.

V and J are TRBV28 and TRBJ1-2, with a weak D call TRBD1 (5 bases). CDR1 MDHEN and CDR2 SYDVKM come from the germline V gene. V lost 4 bases and J lost 0, with 12 bases in between. This CDR3 has 15 residues. CDR3 in DNA: TGTGCCAGCAGTTATGTAGACAGAACTAACTATGGCTACACCTTC. Its protein is CASSYVDRTNYGYTF.

The chain is built from TRBV18 and TRBJ2-7; D not certain. CDR1 and CDR2 (germline): KGHSH, LQKENI. Trimming cost V 8 bases and J 3 bases, with 11 bases left between them. This CDR3 is built from 12 residues. DNA for the CDR3: TGTGCCAGCACGGACGGAGACTACGAGCAGTACTTC. Amino acid sequence: CASTDGDYEQYF.

The chain is built from TRBV10-3 and TRBJ2-1, with 7 bases identical to TRBD2. V shed 7 bases, J shed 5 bases, and the junction held 5 bases outside the gene matches. Germline V CDR1 and CDR2: ENHRY, SYGVKD. The CDR3 covers 13 residues. The CDR3 sequence is CAIMAGDNNEQFF. CDR3 nucleotide sequence: TGTGCCATCATGGCGGGAGACAACAATGAGCAGTTCTTC.

V gene TRBV10-1 combines with J gene TRBJ1-5; 12 bases fit TRBD1. V lost 9 bases to trimming and J lost 2 bases; unmatched junction nucleotides: 5. Germline-derived CDR1 and CDR2 are WNHNN and SYGVQD (reference sequence). This CDR3 is built from 15 residues. CDR3 sequence: CARGTGGGCNQPQHF. In DNA, the CDR3 is TGCGCCAGAGGGACAGGGGGCGGATGCAATCAGCCCCAGCATTTT.

The chain couples TRBV30 to TRBJ2-7; D remains unclear. Trimming took off 2 bases at V and 6 bases at J, with 8 bases between the two ends. Germline assignment: CDR1 GTSNPN and CDR2 SVGIG (reference sequence). CDR3 length: 11 amino acids. CDR3 sequence reads: CAWSPRREQYF. The CDR3 DNA follows: TGTGCCTGGAGTCCCAGGCGCGAGCAGTACTTC.

The table lists this clone with a count of one. V usage is TRBV20-1 and J usage is TRBJ1-1; 11 nucleotides agree with TRBD1. The CDR3 spans 11 residues. Germline CDR1 is DFQATT and CDR2 is SNEGSKA (reference sequence). This chain's CDR3 is CRGQGDTEAFF. The CDR3 region has the DNA TGCAGGGGACAGGGGGACACTGAAGCTTTCTTT.

This clone was seen only once. This chain connects TRBV28 to TRBJ2-5; possibly TRBD2 for D (6 bases). Deletions cut 1 base from V and 0 bases from J, with 15 bases between. The CDR3 covers 17 residues. Germline V gene sequence: CDR1 MDHEN, CDR2 SYDVKM. CDR3 sequence: CASSLSWGVVYQETQYF. Here the CDR3 DNA reads TGTGCCAGCAGTTTATCTTGGGGGGTAGTGTACCAAGAGACCCAGTACTTC.

The chain is built from TRBV9 and TRBJ2-1; 14 bases map to TRBD2. J gave up 3 bases and V 4 bases, and 3 bases lay outside the gene matches. The CDR3 loop spans 16 amino acids. Germline V gives CDR1 SGDLS, CDR2 YYNGEE. The DNA of the CDR3 is TGTGCCAGCAGCCCGGGACTAGCGGGAGTCTACAATGAGCAGTTCTTC. This sequence encodes CASSPGLAGVYNEQFF. Variable domain in full (rest from reference TRBV9 and TRBJ2-1): DSGVTQTPKHLITATGQRVTLRCSPRSGDLSVYWYQQSLDQGLQFLIQYYNGEERAKGNILERFSAQQFPDLHSELNLSSLELGDSALYFCASSPGLAGVYNEQFFGPGTRLTVL.

The gene calls are TRBV19 and TRBJ2-4, with 9 bases aligning to TRBD1. Germline V gives CDR1 LNHDA, CDR2 SQIVND (reference sequence). Germline trimming cut 5 bases from V and 0 bases from J; bases unmatched to any gene: 5. This CDR3 spans 16 amino acids. This CDR3 reads CASSLGQGIAKNIQYF. CDR3 sequence (DNA): TGTGCCAGTAGTCTGGGACAGGGCATAGCCAAAAACATTCAGTACTTC. Full variable domain (missing parts from reference TRBV19 and TRBJ2-4): DGGITQSPKYLFRKEGQNVTLSCEQNLNHDAMYWYRQDPGQGLRLIYYSQIVNDFQKGDIAEGYSVSREKKESFPLTVTSAQKNPTAFYLCASSLGQGIAKNIQYFGAGTRLSVL.

The chain joins TRBV6-5 to TRBJ2-2; unclear D gene. This CDR3 is built from 11 residues. Trimming left V 6 bases short and J 5 bases short, with 4 bases between. Germline CDR1 MNHEY, CDR2 SVGAGI. The chain's CDR3 is CASRGTGELFF. The CDR3 DNA is TGTGCCAGCAGGGGAACCGGGGAGCTGTTTTTT.

Only one count was recorded for this clone. This chain connects TRBV15 to TRBJ2-7; D possibly uses TRBD1 or TRBD2 (5 bases each). The CDR3 is 14 amino acids. The ends were cut back, 2 bases at V and 3 bases at J, with 11 bases in the middle. Germline CDR1 is LNHNV and CDR2 is YYDKDF (reference sequence). The CDR3 bases are TGTGCCACCAGCAGAACGGGGCAAAACTACGAGCAGTACTTC. Its protein is CATSRTGQNYEQYF. Variable domain in full (rest from reference TRBV15 and TRBJ2-7): DAMVIQNPRYQVTQFGKPVTLSCSQTLNHNVMYWYQQKSSQAPKLLFHYYDKDFNNEADTPDNFQSRRPNTSFCFLDIRSPGLGDTAMYLCATSRTGQNYEQYFGPGTRLTVT.

By share, this clone ranks as medium-sized. This chain uses TRBV6-1 with TRBJ1-5; possible D gene TRBD1, 5 bases. Germline V gives CDR1 MNHNS, CDR2 SASEGT. This CDR3 spans 15 amino acids. Trimming shortened V by 7 bases and J by 1 base, and 14 bases separated the two germline ends. CDR3 amino acids: CASTTDGGSNQPQHF. The CDR3 nucleotides are TGTGCCAGCACTACAGACGGGGGAAGCAATCAGCCCCAGCATTTT.

Comments on this clone: Its ends do not fully match the called genes, so a read error is possible. The rearrangement joins TRBV12-5 to TRBJ2-1, with 7 bases that match TRBD1. The CDR3 length is 11 residues. Germline V lookup: CDR1 LGHNT, CDR2 FRNRAP. CDR3 residues: CASGSDRERFF. The CDR3 DNA follows: TGTGCTAGTGGATCCGACAGGGAGCGGTTCTTC.

The rearrangement joins TRBV5-6 to TRBJ2-7; unclear D gene. The CDR3 sequence is 16 residues long. With 4 bases removed from V and 2 bases from J, the gap between germline ends came to 19 bases. The germline V gene encodes CDR1 SGHDT and CDR2 YYEEEE. CDR3 DNA: TGTGCCAGCAGCCCCCGCGTGGGGATTGAGGCCTACGAGCAGTACTTC. It is translated as CASSPRVGIEAYEQYF.

The gene calls are TRBV29-1 and TRBJ2-1; TRBD1 aligns across 8 bases. The CDR3 is 16 residues long. The V and J ends lost 4 bases and 0 bases, in that order; junction bases with no gene match: 8. CDR1 is SQVTM, CDR2 ANQGSEA, per germline. CDR3 coding DNA: TGCAGCGTTGTAGAGGGGACAGGACCCTCCTACAATGAGCAGTTCTTC. Residues: CSVVEGTGPSYNEQFF.

The J gene is TRBJ2-3, the V gene TRBV5-6; unclear D gene. Trimming shortened V by 4 bases and J by 2 bases, and 17 bases separated the two germline ends. Germline V CDR1 and CDR2: SGHDT, YYEEEE. The CDR3 consists of 16 residues. The CDR3: CASSPLSEDVTDTQYF. The DNA of the CDR3 is TGTGCCAGCAGCCCACTGAGTGAGGACGTCACAGATACGCAGTATTTT.

The chain joins TRBV30 to TRBJ2-3; 8 positions match TRBD1. The CDR3 totals 15 residues. With 5 bases clipped from V and 0 bases from J, the junction kept 7 bases outside the gene matches. Germline V gives CDR1 GTSNPN, CDR2 SVGIG (reference sequence). The CDR3 spells CAWGQTGASTDTQYF. The CDR3 coding sequence is TGTGCCTGGGGTCAGACAGGGGCAAGCACAGATACGCAGTATTTT.

The chain joins TRBV7-2 to TRBJ2-2, with D perhaps TRBD2 (6 bases). The CDR3 length is 14 residues. The ends were cut back, 8 bases at V and 1 base at J, with 11 bases in the middle. Germline V gene sequence: CDR1 SGHTA, CDR2 FQGNSA. CDR3: CASPDYRNTGELFF. CDR3 coding DNA: TGTGCCAGCCCGGACTACCGGAACACCGGGGAGCTGTTTTTT. The full variable domain, its missing parts supplied by reference TRBV7-2 and TRBJ2-2, is GAGVSQSPSNKVTEKGKDVELRCDPISGHTALYWYRQSLGQGLEFLIYFQGNSAPDKSGLPSDRFSAERTGGSVSTLTIQRTQQEDSAVYLCASPDYRNTGELFFGEGSRLTVL.

V and J are TRBV25-1 and TRBJ2-7; 10 bases agree with TRBD2. CDR1 MGHDK and CDR2 SYGVNS come from the germline V gene. This CDR3 contains 15 residues. V lost 6 bases and J lost 0; bases outside the gene matches: 5. CDR3: CASRSRLAGSYEQYF. As DNA, the CDR3 is TGTGCCAGCAGGTCACGACTAGCGGGCTCCTACGAGCAGTACTTC.

The chain combines TRBV27 with TRBJ2-7, with TRBD2 matching over 11 bases. The V gene's germline CDR1 is MNHEY and CDR2 SMNVEV (reference sequence). V lost 3 bases, J lost 5 bases, and 3 bases stayed unmatched. CDR3 size: 14 residues. CDR3 amino acids: CASSLLAGGDEQYF. CDR3 DNA: TGTGCCAGCAGTTTGCTAGCGGGAGGAGACGAGCAGTACTTC.

V gene TRBV7-3 combines with J gene TRBJ2-5; D is possibly TRBD2 (7 bases). The CDR3 runs 14 residues. V was trimmed by 6 bases and J by 9 bases, leaving 20 bases between them. Germline V gene sequence: CDR1 SGHTA, CDR2 FQGTGA. CDR3 nucleotides: TGTGCCAGCAGTCACTCGAGGGGGGGAGGCTCCCAGTACTTC. It codes for CASSHSRGGGSQYF.

This clone was observed once. V is TRBV9 and J is TRBJ2-7; 16 nucleotides match TRBD2. The CDR3 runs to 16 residues. V dropped 4 bases and J dropped 4; count of bases not matched to a gene: 5. Germline CDR1 SGDLS, CDR2 YYNGEE. The CDR3, as DNA: TGTGCCAGCAGCCCGGGACTAGCGGGAGGGAGTTACGAGCAGTACTTC. Protein: CASSPGLAGGSYEQYF.

The V gene is TRBV7-8, the J gene TRBJ2-1, with no clear D. The CDR3 is made up of 13 amino acids. CDR1 is SGHVS, CDR2 FQNEAQ, per germline. V was clipped by 2 bases and J by 3 bases, with 5 bases between them. The CDR3 is CASSLSDYNEQFF. DNA of the CDR3: TGTGCCAGCAGCTTATCGGACTACAATGAGCAGTTCTTC.

The V and J genes are TRBV6-1 and TRBJ2-6, with D uncertain. Germline CDR1 is MNHNS and CDR2 is SASEGT. Trimming pared 5 bases from V and 7 bases from J, leaving 15 bases between. CDR3 size: 15 residues. CDR3 loop: CASSSDPNAANVLTF. CDR3 in DNA: TGTGCCAGCAGTTCAGATCCGAATGCCGCCAACGTCCTGACTTTC.

The genes are TRBV20-1 and TRBJ2-7; D gene ambiguous. V lost 2 bases and J lost 8, with 10 bases in between. Per germline, CDR1 DFQATT and CDR2 SNEGSKA (reference sequence). The CDR3 covers 11 residues. The CDR3, as DNA: TGCAGTGCTAGATCACCCGCGCAGCAGTACTTC. Translating gives CSARSPAQQYF.

The V gene is TRBV14, the J gene TRBJ1-2; D is possibly TRBD1 (6 bases). Looked up from germline, CDR1 is SGHDN and CDR2 is FVKESK. This CDR3 has 19 amino acids. Trimming shortened V by 0 bases and J by 3 bases, and 23 bases separated the two germline ends. CDR3 coding DNA: TGTGCCAGCAGCCAAGAGGCGTCCAGGGGCCGGATAAACGACTATGGCTACACCTTC. Protein product: CASSQEASRGRINDYGYTF. Drawing the rest from reference TRBV14 and TRBJ1-2, the complete variable domain is EAGVTQFPSHSVIEKGQTVTLRCDPISGHDNLYWYRRVMGKEIKFLLHFVKESKQDESGMPNNRFLAERTGGTYSTLKVQPAELEDSGVYFCASSQEASRGRINDYGYTFGSGTRLTVV.

V and J are TRBV9 and TRBJ2-5, with 7 bases aligning to TRBD2. The ends lost 2 bases at V and 0 bases at J; junction bases unmatched: 4. CDR1 SGDLS and CDR2 YYNGEE come from the germline V gene. The CDR3 has 15 amino acids. The CDR3 spells CASSVGGSNQETQYF. CDR3 sequence (DNA): TGTGCCAGCAGCGTGGGGGGGTCGAACCAAGAGACCCAGTACTTC. Based on the CDR3 plus reference TRBV9 and TRBJ2-5, the full variable domain is DSGVTQTPKHLITATGQRVTLRCSPRSGDLSVYWYQQSLDQGLQFLIQYYNGEERAKGNILERFSAQQFPDLHSELNLSSLELGDSALYFCASSVGGSNQETQYFGPGTRLLVL.

The chain has TRBV9 and TRBJ2-3, with D tentatively TRBD1 or TRBD2 (5 bases each). The CDR3 length is 15 residues. V was pared by 1 base and J by 2 bases, with 11 bases between. CDR1 and CDR2 from the germline V gene are SGDLS and YYNGEE. CDR3 region: CASSVHAGTTDTQYF. In nucleotides, the CDR3 is TGTGCCAGCAGCGTACATGCAGGGACCACAGATACGCAGTATTTT.